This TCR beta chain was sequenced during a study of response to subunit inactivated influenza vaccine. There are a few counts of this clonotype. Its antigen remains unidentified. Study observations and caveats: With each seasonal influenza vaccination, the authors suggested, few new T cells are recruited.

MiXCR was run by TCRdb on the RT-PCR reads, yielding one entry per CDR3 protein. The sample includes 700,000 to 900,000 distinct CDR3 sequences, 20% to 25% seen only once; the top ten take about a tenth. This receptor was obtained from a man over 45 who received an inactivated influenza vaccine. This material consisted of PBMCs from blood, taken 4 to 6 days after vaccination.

CDR3 region: CSARDYGTYGYTF. The CDR3 DNA reads TGCAGTGCTAGAGATTACGGGACCTATGGCTACACCTTC. The J gene is TRBJ1-2, the V gene TRBV20-1; tentatively, D is TRBD1 (5 bases). The CDR3 loop spans 13 amino acids. Deletions cut 0 bases from V and 4 bases from J, with 9 bases between. Germline V gives CDR1 DFQATT, CDR2 SNEGSKA (reference sequence).